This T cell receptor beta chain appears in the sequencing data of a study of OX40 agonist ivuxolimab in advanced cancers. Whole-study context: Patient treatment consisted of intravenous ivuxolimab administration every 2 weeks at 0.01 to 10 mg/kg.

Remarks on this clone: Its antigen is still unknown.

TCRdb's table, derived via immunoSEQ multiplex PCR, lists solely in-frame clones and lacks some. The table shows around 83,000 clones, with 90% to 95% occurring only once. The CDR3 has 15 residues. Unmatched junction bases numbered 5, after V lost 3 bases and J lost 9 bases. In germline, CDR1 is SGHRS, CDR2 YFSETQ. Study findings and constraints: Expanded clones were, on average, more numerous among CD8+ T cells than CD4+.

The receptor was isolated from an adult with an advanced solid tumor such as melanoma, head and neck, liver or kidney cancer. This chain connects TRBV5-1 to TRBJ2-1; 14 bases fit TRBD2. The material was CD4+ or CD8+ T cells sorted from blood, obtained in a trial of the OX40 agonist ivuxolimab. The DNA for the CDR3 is TGCGCCAGCAGCTCCGGACTAGCGGGAGGAGGTGAGCAGTTCTTC. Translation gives CASSSGLAGGGEQFF. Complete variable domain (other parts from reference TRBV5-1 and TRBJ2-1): KAGVTQTPRYLIKTRGQQVTLSCSPISGHRSVSWYQQTPGQGLQFLFEYFSETQRNKGNFPGRFSGRQFSNSRSEMNVSTLELGDSALYLCASSSGLAGGGEQFFGPGTRLTVL.